The rows below give T cell receptor beta chains drawn from one sample of a study of identical twins. MiXCR, run by TCRdb on the 5' RACE reads, gives a single entry per CDR3 protein. The sample includes around 490,000 distinct CDR3 sequences, 14% of them seen just once. This sample also belongs to another study, concerning yellow fever vaccine responses in identical twins.

The sequenced material came from CD4+ T cells sorted from blood. The receptors stem from a woman between 18 and 29 years old in good health. Both conserved end residues are part of each CDR3. D genes are given only for firm matches. Only part of the rows carry a size: once, few, many, or a class if the clone is expanded.

cdr3_aa cdr3_nt j_call d_call clone_size v_call
CASKTETGSHEQYF TGCGCCAGCAAAACCGAAACAGGGTCCCACGAGCAGTACTTC TRBJ2-7 . . TRBV5-1
CASSLSLAGHDEQFF TGCGCCAGCAGCTTGTCCCTAGCGGGACACGATGAGCAGTTCTTC TRBJ2-1 TRBD2 . TRBV5-1
CASSLSFNLYEQYF TGTGCCAGCAGCTTGTCTTTCAATCTCTACGAGCAGTACTTC TRBJ2-7 . many TRBV7-9
CASRDRVTSYEQYF TGTGCCAGCAGGGATCGTGTAACCTCCTACGAGCAGTACTTC TRBJ2-7 . few TRBV2
CASSVQGATQYF TGTGCCAGCAGCGTGCAGGGAGCTACGCAGTATTTT TRBJ2-3 . . TRBV9
CSAREDLKPGEQYF TGCAGTGCTAGAGAAGACCTAAAACCTGGCGAGCAGTACTTC TRBJ2-7 . few TRBV20-1
CASSLRGLAFSYEQYF TGTGCCAGCAGTTTGCGGGGACTCGCCTTCTCCTACGAGCAGTACTTC TRBJ2-7 . few TRBV27
CASSLLGQGASSYNEQFF TGTGCCAGCAGCTTATTGGGACAGGGGGCCAGCTCCTACAATGAGCAGTTCTTC TRBJ2-1 TRBD1 many TRBV11-2
CASGGRGTDTQYF TGCGCCAGCGGCGGGAGAGGAACAGATACGCAGTATTTT TRBJ2-3 TRBD2 . TRBV5-1
CSAKQGSGGEQFF TGCAGTGCTAAACAGGGCTCGGGTGGGGAGCAGTTCTTC TRBJ2-1 . . TRBV20-1
CASSPGPQLYQPQHF TGTGCCAGCAGTCCGGGGCCCCAGTTGTATCAGCCCCAGCATTTT TRBJ1-5 . . TRBV12-3/TRBV12-4
CASRGTGENQPQHF TGTGCCAGCAGGGGGACAGGGGAGAATCAGCCCCAGCATTTT TRBJ1-5 TRBD1 . TRBV28